The 10 T cell receptor beta chains given below trace back to one sample, sequenced in a study of radiation and T cells in renal cell carcinoma. TCRdb keeps only in-frame clones here, not all; method: immunoSEQ multiplex PCR. The sample carries 95,000 or so clones, 75% to 90% recorded once. Time point meaning: baseline pretreatment blood. The treatment: 15 Gy SBRT to primary tumor, nephrectomy 4 weeks later. The sample here was blood, taken from a patient whose treatment included radiotherapy and nephrectomy. Receptors originate from a man aged 45-60 years with renal cell carcinoma.

The chain joins TRBV6-6 to TRBJ2-6, with D perhaps matching TRBD1 (5 bases). Trimming pared 4 bases from V and 9 bases from J, leaving 13 bases between. The CDR3 loop spans 14 amino acids. Germline V gene data show CDR1 as MNHNY and CDR2 as SVGAGI (reference sequence). The CDR3 sequence: CASSSYQGFNVLTF. For the CDR3, the DNA is TGTGCCAGCAGTTCCTATCAGGGATTCAACGTCCTGACTTTC.

V and J are TRBV7-8 and TRBJ2-5; a possible D gene is TRBD2 (6 bases). From germline, CDR1 is SGHVS and CDR2 FQNEAQ. Trimming cost V 2 bases and J 4 bases, with 17 bases left between them. This CDR3 has 16 amino acids. This chain's CDR3 is CASSLPFTGVRETQYF. As DNA, the CDR3 is TGTGCCAGCAGCTTACCATTTACGGGAGTAAGAGAGACCCAGTACTTC. The full variable domain, completed using reference TRBV7-8 and TRBJ2-5, is GAGVSQSPRYKVAKRGQDVALRCDPISGHVSLFWYQQALGQGPEFLTYFQNEAQLDKSGLPSDRFFAERPEGSVSTLKIQRTQQEDSAVYLCASSLPFTGVRETQYFGPGTRLLVL.

This clone was detected only a few times. This chain uses TRBV7-8 with TRBJ2-2, with D unresolved. V lost 5 bases, J lost 4 bases, and 11 bases lay in between. The germline V gene encodes CDR1 SGHVS and CDR2 FQNEAQ. The CDR3 spans 14 residues. The CDR3: CASSQADPTGELFF. CDR3 coding DNA: TGTGCCAGCAGCCAAGCAGACCCCACCGGGGAGCTGTTTTTT.

The CDR3 region has the DNA TGCAGCGTTGCGACAGGGCACGAGCAGTACTTC. Amino acid sequence: CSVATGHEQYF. The gene calls are TRBV29-1 and TRBJ2-7, with 7 bases identical to TRBD1. This CDR3 has 11 residues. J gave up 5 bases and V 4 bases, and 2 bases lay outside the gene matches. CDR1 and CDR2 from the germline V gene are SQVTM and ANQGSEA.

CDR3 in amino acids: CASSSTAYNEQFF. As DNA, the CDR3 is TGTGCCAGCAGCTCGACTGCGTACAATGAGCAGTTCTTC. The chain is built from TRBV7-2 and TRBJ2-1; D unresolved. The V and J ends lost 4 bases and 4 bases respectively, with 8 bases between them. Germline-derived CDR1 and CDR2 are SGHTA and FQGNSA. This CDR3 has 13 amino acids.

This rearrangement joins TRBV5-1 to TRBJ1-2; D is ambiguous. This CDR3 contains 15 residues. V was cut by 0 bases and J by 7 bases, with 16 bases left in between. Germline V gene lookup returns CDR1 SGHRS and CDR2 YFSETQ. CDR3 DNA: TGCGCCAGCAGCTTGGGTCCGGGCACGGTGGGTGGCTACACCTTC. Protein sequence: CASSLGPGTVGGYTF.

The J gene is TRBJ2-1, the V gene TRBV7-8; D is perhaps TRBD1 (5 bases). Deletions cut 3 bases from V and 1 base from J, with 10 bases between. This CDR3 is built from 15 residues. Germline V lookup: CDR1 SGHVS, CDR2 FQNEAQ. The CDR3 DNA follows: TGTGCCAGCAGCTTTACACGGACATCCTACAATGAGCAGTTCTTC. It translates to CASSFTRTSYNEQFF.

This rearrangement joins TRBV2 to TRBJ2-3; 9 nucleotides agree with TRBD2. The CDR3 has 15 amino acids. Germline V lookup: CDR1 SNHLY, CDR2 FYNNEI. Trimming removed 6 bases from V and 2 bases from J; junction bases left unmatched: 6. The CDR3 DNA follows: TGTGCCAGCAGACTGACTAGCGGTAACACAGATACGCAGTATTTT. It translates to CASRLTSGNTDTQYF.

The rearrangement uses TRBV12-5 and TRBJ2-1, with D possibly matching TRBD2 (5 bases). Germline CDR1 reads LGHNT; CDR2 reads FRNRAP. This CDR3 contains 15 residues. V dropped 5 bases and J dropped 2 bases, with 13 bases sitting between them. DNA for the CDR3: TGTGCTAGTGGTGCCTCGGGGTGGACCTACAATGAGCAGTTCTTC. Its translation is CASGASGWTYNEQFF.

The rearrangement links TRBV7-8 to TRBJ2-7; D is perhaps TRBD1 (5 bases). The germline V gene encodes CDR1 SGHVS and CDR2 FQNEAQ. Trimming took off 2 bases at V and 9 bases at J, with 11 bases between the two ends. The CDR3 covers 12 residues. The DNA for the CDR3 is TGTGCCAGCAGCTTACCCCAGGGCGGGCAGTACTTC. The encoded protein is CASSLPQGGQYF.